This TCR beta chain was captured by sequencing in a study of cytomegalovirus exposure and HLA in healthy donors. The CDR3 length is 14 residues. Germline V gene lookup returns CDR1 SGHNT and CDR2 YENEEA. V was pared by 2 bases and J by 4 bases, with 12 bases between. Both 60 Vbeta primers and 13 Jbeta primers went into the PCR. Per the authors' pipeline: Later, an analysis found 80 million or so unique TCR beta chains, and 8.5 million to 12 million of these were shared. Produced via immunoSEQ multiplex PCR; TCRdb's table is partial and in-frame only. Clonal size and the V and J genes are those of that table, whereas D and trimming came from the DNA. The sample's table shows approximately 60,000 clones. Overall study results and limits: In a later analysis, productive TCRs from donors in an Asian-associated ancestry cluster reportedly carried fewer N-insertions than the cohort mean. Near-uniform donor sequencing depth was presumed by presence/absence analyses.

Concerning this clone: Its target is unknown.

The sample taken for sequencing was PBMCs. This sequence was found in a young man in good health and CMV-seropositive. This sequence joins TRBV11-3 and TRBJ2-7; D unresolved. The CDR3 here is CASSLMERSYEQYF. The CDR3 DNA reads as TGTGCCAGCAGCTTAATGGAGCGAAGTTACGAGCAGTACTTC.